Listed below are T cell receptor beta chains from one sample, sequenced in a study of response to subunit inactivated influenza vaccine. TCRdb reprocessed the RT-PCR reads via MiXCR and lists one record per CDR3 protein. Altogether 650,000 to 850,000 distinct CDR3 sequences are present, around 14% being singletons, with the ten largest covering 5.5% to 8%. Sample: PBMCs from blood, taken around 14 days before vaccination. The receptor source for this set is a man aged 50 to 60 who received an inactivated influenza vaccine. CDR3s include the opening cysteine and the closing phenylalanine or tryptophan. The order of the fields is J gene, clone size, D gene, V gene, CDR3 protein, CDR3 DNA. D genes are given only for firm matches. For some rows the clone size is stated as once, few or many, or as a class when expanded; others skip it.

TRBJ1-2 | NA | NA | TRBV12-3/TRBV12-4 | CASSGQQGTGGYTF | TGTGCCAGCAGTGGACAACAGGGTACGGGTGGCTACACCTTC
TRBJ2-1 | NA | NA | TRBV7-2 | CASSKHLGRRLNYNEQFF | TGTGCCTCCTCCAAGCATCTTGGTCGGCGCCTGAATTACAATGAGCAGTTCTTC
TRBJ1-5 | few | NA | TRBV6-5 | CASSYSYPSNQPQHF | TGTGCCAGCAGTTACTCGTATCCGAGTAATCAGCCCCAGCATTTT
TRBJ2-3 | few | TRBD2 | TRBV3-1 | CASSQDAQLAGGTDTQYF | TGTGCCAGCAGCCAAGATGCCCAACTAGCGGGGGGAACAGATACGCAGTATTTT
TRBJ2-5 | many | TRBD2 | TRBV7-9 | CASSTRDYRLQETQYF | TGTGCCAGCAGCACCCGGGACTACCGACTCCAAGAGACCCAGTACTTC
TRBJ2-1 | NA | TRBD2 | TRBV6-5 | CASSYSTSGRGEQFF | TGTGCCAGCAGTTACTCGACTAGCGGGAGGGGTGAGCAGTTCTTC
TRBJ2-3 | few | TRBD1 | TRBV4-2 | CASSPLGVRTGGLDTQYF | TGTGCCAGCAGCCCCCTAGGGGTCCGGACAGGGGGATTAGATACGCAGTATTTT
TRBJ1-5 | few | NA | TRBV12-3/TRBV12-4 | CASSSGEGQPQHF | TGTGCCAGCAGCTCAGGGGAAGGTCAGCCCCAGCATTTT
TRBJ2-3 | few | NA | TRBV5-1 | CASSLKRAPDTQYF | TGCGCCAGCAGCTTGAAGAGGGCCCCAGATACGCAGTATTTT
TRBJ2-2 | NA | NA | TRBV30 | CAWSVGIYRGRRELFF | TGTGCCTGGAGTGTAGGGATTTACCGGGGGCGGAGGGAGCTGTTTTTT
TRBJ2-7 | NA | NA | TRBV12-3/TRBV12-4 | CASNQAVFEQYF | TGTGCCAGCAACCAAGCGGTGTTCGAGCAGTACTTC
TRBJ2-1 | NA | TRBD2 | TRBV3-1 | CASSPVKLAGAPSSYNEQFF | TGTGCCAGCAGCCCAGTAAAGCTAGCGGGAGCCCCGAGCTCCTACAATGAGCAGTTCTTC
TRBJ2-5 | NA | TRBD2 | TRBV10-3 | CAISESGAAGIQETQYF | TGTGCCATCAGTGAGTCAGGCGCAGCGGGGATCCAAGAGACCCAGTACTTC
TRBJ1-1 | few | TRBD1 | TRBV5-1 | CASSHMTYKGDRPTEAFF | TGCGCCAGCAGCCACATGACATATAAAGGGGACAGACCCACTGAAGCTTTCTTT
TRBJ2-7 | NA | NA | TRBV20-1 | CSATAGLPYEQYF | TGCAGTGCCACCGCGGGACTTCCCTACGAGCAGTACTTC
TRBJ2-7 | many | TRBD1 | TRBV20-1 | CSARTGLREQYF | TGCAGTGCAAGGACAGGATTGCGGGAGCAGTACTTC
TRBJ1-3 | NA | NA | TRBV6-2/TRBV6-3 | CASKSGGPSGNTIYF | TGTGCCAGCAAAAGTGGAGGTCCCTCTGGAAACACCATATATTTT
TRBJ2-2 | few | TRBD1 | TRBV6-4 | CASSAGTGNPGELFF | TGTGCCAGCAGTGCCGGGACAGGGAACCCCGGGGAGCTGTTTTTT
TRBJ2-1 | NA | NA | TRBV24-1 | CATSDSQYYDAEQFF | TGTGCCACCAGTGATTCACAGTACTACGATGCAGAGCAGTTCTTC
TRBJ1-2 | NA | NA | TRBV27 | CASSFSRNYGYTF | TGTGCCAGCAGTTTCAGTCGCAACTATGGCTACACCTTC
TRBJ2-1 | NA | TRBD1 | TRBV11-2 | CASSLDSGTGFSYNEQFF | TGTGCCAGCAGCTTAGACTCCGGGACAGGGTTTTCTTACAATGAGCAGTTCTTC
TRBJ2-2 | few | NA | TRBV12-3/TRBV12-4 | CASSRPVSATGELFF | TGTGCCAGCAGCCGACCCGTTTCTGCCACCGGGGAGCTGTTTTTT
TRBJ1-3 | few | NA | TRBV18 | CASSPLGAYTIYF | TGTGCCAGCTCGCCCCTGGGGGCGTACACCATATATTTT
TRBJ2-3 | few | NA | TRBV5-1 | CASSQKLGTPDTQYF | TGCGCCAGCAGCCAGAAATTGGGGACGCCAGATACGCAGTATTTT
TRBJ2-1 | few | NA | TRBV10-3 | CAISEPAGQYNEQFF | TGTGCCATCAGTGAGCCAGCGGGACAATACAATGAGCAGTTCTTC
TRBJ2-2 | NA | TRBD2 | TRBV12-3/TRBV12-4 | CASSRSGMSTGELFF | TGTGCCAGCAGTAGGAGCGGGATGAGCACCGGGGAGCTGTTTTTT
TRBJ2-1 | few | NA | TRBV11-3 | CASSFRRSSYNEQFF | TGTGCCAGCAGCTTTCGAAGGTCCTCCTACAATGAGCAGTTCTTC
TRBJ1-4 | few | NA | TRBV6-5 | CASSYGSGGNEKLFF | TGTGCCAGCAGTTATGGGTCAGGAGGGAATGAAAAACTGTTTTTT
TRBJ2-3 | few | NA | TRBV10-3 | CAISESDLSFSTDTQYF | TGTGCCATCAGTGAGTCCGATCTTTCTTTTAGCACAGATACGCAGTATTTT
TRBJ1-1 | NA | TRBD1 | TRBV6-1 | CASSPLSGTGLYAEAFF | TGTGCCAGCAGTCCCCTATCCGGGACAGGTCTATATGCTGAAGCTTTCTTT
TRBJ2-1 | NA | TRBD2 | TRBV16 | CASILAESPSYNEQFF | TGTGCCAGCATTCTAGCGGAATCACCCTCCTACAATGAGCAGTTCTTC
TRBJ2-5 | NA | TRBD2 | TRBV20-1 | CSAAGTSGREEAQYF | TGCAGTGCGGCGGGGACTAGCGGGAGGGAGGAGGCCCAGTACTTC
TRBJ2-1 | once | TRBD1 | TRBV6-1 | CASKIWTGRDNEQFF | TGTGCCAGCAAGATCTGGACAGGGAGAGACAATGAGCAGTTCTTC
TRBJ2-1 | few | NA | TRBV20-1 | CSGSGLYNEQFF | TGCAGTGGAAGCGGGCTCTACAATGAGCAGTTCTTC
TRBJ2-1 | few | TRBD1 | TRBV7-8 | CASSLLGTGVLDEQFF | TGTGCCAGCAGCCTCCTGGGGACAGGGGTTTTGGATGAGCAGTTCTTC
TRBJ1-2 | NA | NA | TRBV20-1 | CSASPANYGYTF | TGCAGTGCTAGCCCGGCTAACTATGGCTACACCTTC
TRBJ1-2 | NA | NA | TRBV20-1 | CSARDTGGLDYGYTF | TGCAGTGCTAGAGACACGGGGGGGCTCGACTATGGCTACACCTTC
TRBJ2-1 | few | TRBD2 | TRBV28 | CASSQAGTREFF | TGTGCCAGCAGTCAGGCCGGGACTAGGGAGTTCTTC
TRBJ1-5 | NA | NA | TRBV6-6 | CASRQFGNQPQHF | TGTGCCAGCCGCCAGTTCGGCAATCAGCCCCAGCATTTT
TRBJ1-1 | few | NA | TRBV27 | CASSLIQGTEAFF | TGTGCCAGCAGTCTAATACAGGGCACTGAAGCTTTCTTT
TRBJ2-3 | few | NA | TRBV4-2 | CASARADTQYF | TGTGCCAGCGCCAGAGCAGATACGCAGTATTTT
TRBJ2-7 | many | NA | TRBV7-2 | CASSSASSYEQYF | TGTGCCAGCAGCTCCGCTAGCTCCTACGAGCAGTACTTC
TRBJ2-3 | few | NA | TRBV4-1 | CASSPDEGRDTQYF | TGCGCCAGCAGCCCAGATGAGGGTAGGGATACGCAGTATTTT
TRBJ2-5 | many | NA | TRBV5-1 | CASSLDAGEETQYF | TGCGCCAGCAGCTTGGATGCAGGGGAGGAGACCCAGTACTTC
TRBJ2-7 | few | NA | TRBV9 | CASSVGPLGDEQYF | TGTGCCAGCAGCGTAGGCCCCTTGGGGGACGAGCAGTACTTC
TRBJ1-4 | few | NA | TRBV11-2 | CASSDWGTANEKLFF | TGTGCCAGCAGTGATTGGGGCACGGCTAATGAAAAACTGTTTTTT
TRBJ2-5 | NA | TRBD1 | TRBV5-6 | CASSLAYAGGQLETQYF | TGTGCCAGCAGCTTGGCTTACGCAGGGGGCCAACTAGAGACCCAGTACTTC
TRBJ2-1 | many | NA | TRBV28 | CASLTANEQFF | TGTGCCAGCCTCACTGCCAATGAGCAGTTCTTC
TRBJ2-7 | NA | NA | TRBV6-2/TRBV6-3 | CASSYSRGSTYEQYF | TGTGCCAGCAGTTACTCGCGTGGATCGACCTACGAGCAGTACTTC
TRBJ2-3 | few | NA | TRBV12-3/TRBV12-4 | CASSSVLGHTQYF | TGTGCCAGCAGTTCCGTTTTGGGTCATACGCAGTATTTT